A single sample gave rise to the 2 T cell receptor beta chains below, sequenced in a study of T cells in narcolepsy. Produced via immunoSEQ multiplex PCR; TCRdb's table is partial and in-frame only. In the table there are tens of thousands of clones, 83% of which are singletons. What was sequenced was CD45RA- memory CD4+ T cells from PBMCs. These TCRs come from a human donor with narcolepsy.

This rearrangement joins TRBV7-3 to TRBJ1-2; 8 positions match TRBD1. Unmatched junction bases numbered 9, after V lost 2 bases and J lost 4 bases. Germline V CDR1 and CDR2: SGHTA, FQGTGA. This CDR3 contains 16 residues. CDR3 in DNA: TGTGCCAGCAGCTTAGAGGCAGGGGGCGCTGGCTATGGCTACACCTTC. Amino acids: CASSLEAGGAGYGYTF.

Turning to this clone: This sample includes further DNA sequences coding for the same CDR3. The chain links TRBV7-8 to TRBJ1-2; 8 bases fit TRBD1. CDR3 length: 13 amino acids. The germline V gene encodes CDR1 SGHVS and CDR2 FQNEAQ. With V trimmed by 1 base and J by 5 bases, 0 bases remained unmatched. The CDR3 protein is CASSLGTGYGYTF. CDR3 nucleotide sequence: TGTGCCAGCAGCTTAGGGACAGGGTATGGCTACACCTTC. The whole variable domain, remainder taken from reference TRBV7-8 and TRBJ1-2, is GAGVSQSPRYKVAKRGQDVALRCDPISGHVSLFWYQQALGQGPEFLTYFQNEAQLDKSGLPSDRFFAERPEGSVSTLKIQRTQQEDSAVYLCASSLGTGYGYTFGSGTRLTVV.